The sequence of this T cell receptor (beta chain) was determined in a study of blood T cell repertoires in COVID-19. Study summary: Acute and convalescent COVID-19 samples came from the United States, Italy and Spain. In each case, the material was cDNA or gDNA derived from T cells, B-cell-depleted T cells, or PBMCs.

The CDR3 runs to 17 residues. The ends were cut back, 0 bases at V and 5 bases at J, with 16 bases in the middle. Germline V gene lookup returns CDR1 SGHNT and CDR2 YENEEA. In the authors' workflow: Estimation of nucleated cell counts was performed using reference gene primer amplification. Measured with immunoSEQ multiplex PCR; TCRdb has only the in-frame clones, and not every one. That table is the source of V, J and clone size, and D and trimming were worked out from the DNA. The data show about 200,000 clones, around nine tenths seen once. The chain combines TRBV11-3 with TRBJ2-2; maybe TRBD2 (5 bases). This sequence originates from a man aged 60-69 years with acute or convalescent COVID-19. The specimen sequenced was peripheral blood. The CDR3 is CASSLDLWTEGTGELFF. The CDR3 DNA sequence: TGTGCCAGCAGCTTAGATCTGTGGACCGAGGGAACCGGGGAGCTGTTTTTT. Combining the CDR3 with reference TRBV11-3 and TRBJ2-2 gives the whole variable domain EAGVVQSPRYKIIEKKQPVAFWCNPISGHNTLYWYLQNLGQGPELLIRYENEEAVDDSQLPKDRFSAERLKGVDSTLKIQPAELGDSAVYLCASSLDLWTEGTGELFFGEGSRLTVL.